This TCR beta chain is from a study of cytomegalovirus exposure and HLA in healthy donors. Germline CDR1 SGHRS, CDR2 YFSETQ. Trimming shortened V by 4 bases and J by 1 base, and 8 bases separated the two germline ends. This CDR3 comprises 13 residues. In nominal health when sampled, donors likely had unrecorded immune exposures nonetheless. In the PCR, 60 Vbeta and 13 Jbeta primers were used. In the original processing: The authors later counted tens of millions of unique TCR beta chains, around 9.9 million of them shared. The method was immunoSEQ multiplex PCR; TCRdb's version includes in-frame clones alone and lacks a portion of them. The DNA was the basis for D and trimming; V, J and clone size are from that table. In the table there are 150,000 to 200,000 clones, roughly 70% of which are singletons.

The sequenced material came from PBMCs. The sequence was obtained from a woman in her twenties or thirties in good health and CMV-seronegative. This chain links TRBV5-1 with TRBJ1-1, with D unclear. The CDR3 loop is CASSPTGNTEAFF. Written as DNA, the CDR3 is TGCGCCAGCAGCCCTACTGGGAACACTGAAGCTTTCTTT.